This T cell receptor beta chain was sequenced during a study of tumor-infiltrating lymphocytes in primary liver carcinoma. In the study overall: Staging placed the tumors at T1-T3 N0M0, and they measured about 4 to 11 cm across.

This clonotype has a count of ten or more. Its cognate antigen is unknown. DNA and RNA were both co-extracted from 20-30 mg of bulk tissue that had not been sorted. Per tumor, sampling covered five separate regions. Germline CDR1 reads KGHSH; CDR2 reads LQKENI. The CDR3 loop spans 19 amino acids. Between the trimmed V and J ends, which lost 2 bases and 0 bases, there was a span of 19 bases. Production of TCR beta cDNA used around 460 ng total RNA together with a constant-region primer. Slightly modified ARM-PCR served as the procedure for the TCR beta libraries. These libraries came from three rounds of nested multiplex PCR. TRBV1-TRBV30 forward and Cbeta reverse primers drove the first two approximately 11-cycle rounds. TCRdb re-called the multiplex PCR reads through MiXCR, storing one row per CDR3 protein. Among about 78,000 distinct CDR3 sequences listed, 70% to 75% were seen once. Study-wide findings and caveats: Tumor-adjacent and tumor-blood pairs shared less of their repertoires than tumor region pairs shared.

The rearrangement links TRBV18 to TRBJ1-4; a weak D match, TRBD1 (6 bases). The TCR sequence derives from a woman in her fifties or sixties with primary liver carcinoma and hepatitis B virus infection. Sequencing input: liver tumor tissue from sampling region 4. Subset reported: tumor region T4, right-lateral pole. DNA of the CDR3: TGTGCCAGCTCACCAAGGACAGCGCTTGATTACGCAACTAATGAAAAACTGTTTTTT. Translating gives CASSPRTALDYATNEKLFF.